This T cell receptor beta chain was obtained from a study of blood T cell repertoires in COVID-19. V was pared by 0 bases and J by 6 bases, with 8 bases between. Germline lookup yields CDR1 KGHDR and CDR2 SFDVKD. CDR3 length equals 13 residues. The assay was immunoSEQ multiplex PCR, and TCRdb's table has in-frame clones only and misses some. The table shows under 300,000 clones, with 84% occurring only once. The clonotype originates from a man aged 50-60 years with acute or convalescent COVID-19. J is TRBJ2-7 and V is TRBV24-1; D perhaps matches TRBD2 (5 bases). What was sequenced was peripheral blood. The CDR3 loop reads CATSDLRGIEQYF. The CDR3 DNA follows: TGTGCCACCAGTGATTTGCGAGGGATCGAGCAGTACTTC.